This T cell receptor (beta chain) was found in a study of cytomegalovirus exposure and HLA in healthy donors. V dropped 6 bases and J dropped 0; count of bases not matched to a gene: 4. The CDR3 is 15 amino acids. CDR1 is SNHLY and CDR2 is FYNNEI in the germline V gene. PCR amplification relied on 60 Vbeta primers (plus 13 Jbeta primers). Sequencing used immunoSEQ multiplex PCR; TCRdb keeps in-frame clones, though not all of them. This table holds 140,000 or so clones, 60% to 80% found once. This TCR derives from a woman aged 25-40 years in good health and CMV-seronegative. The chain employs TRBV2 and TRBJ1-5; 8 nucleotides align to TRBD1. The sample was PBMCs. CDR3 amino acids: CASSQGADSNQPQHF. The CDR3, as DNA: TGTGCCAGCAGCCAGGGGGCGGATAGCAATCAGCCCCAGCATTTT.